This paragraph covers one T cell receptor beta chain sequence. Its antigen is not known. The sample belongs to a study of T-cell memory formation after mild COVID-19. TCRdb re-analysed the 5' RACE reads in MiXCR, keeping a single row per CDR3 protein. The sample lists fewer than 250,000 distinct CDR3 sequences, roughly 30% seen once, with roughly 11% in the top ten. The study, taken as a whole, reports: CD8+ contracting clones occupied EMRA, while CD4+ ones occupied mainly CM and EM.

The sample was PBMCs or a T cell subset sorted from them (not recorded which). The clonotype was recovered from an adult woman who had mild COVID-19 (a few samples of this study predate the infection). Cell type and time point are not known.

The CDR3 spells CSASLLGGVLEQFF. The CDR3, as DNA: TGCAGTGCTAGCCTTTTGGGCGGGGTATTGGAGCAGTTCTTC. The genes are TRBV20-1 and TRBJ2-1; weak D call: TRBD2 (6 bases). Trimming removed 3 bases at V and 10 bases at J, with 19 bases between. Germline V gene lookup returns CDR1 DFQATT and CDR2 SNEGSKA (reference sequence). CDR3 length: 14 residues.